The rows below give T cell receptor beta chains drawn from one sample of a study of cytomegalovirus exposure and HLA in healthy donors. TCRdb's table, derived via immunoSEQ multiplex PCR, lists solely in-frame clones and lacks some. The sample holds more than 90,000 clones, about 93% seen once. The sequencing sample was made of PBMCs. Receptors were obtained from a young woman in good health and CMV-seropositive. CDR3s include the opening cysteine and the closing phenylalanine or tryptophan. D genes are given only for firm matches. The size entry is marked missing in some rows and otherwise reads once, few, many or a size class.

TGCGCCAGCAGCTTGGGAGACAATAACTATGGCTACACCTTC	CASSLGDNNYGYTF	14	once	TRBV5-1	-	TRBJ1-2
TGTGCCAGTAGTATCCGGACTAGCGGGAGGCCCCCGCAAGATACGCAGTATTTT	CASSIRTSGRPPQDTQYF	18	-	TRBV19	TRBD2	TRBJ2-3
TGCAGCGTCGCGAGCGGGGGAGCCTACGAGCAGTACTTC	CSVASGGAYEQYF	13	once	TRBV29-1	TRBD2	TRBJ2-7
TGTGCCAGTAGTAGGGAGGGATACGAGCAGTACTTC	CASSREGYEQYF	12	few	TRBV19	TRBD2	TRBJ2-7
TGCGCCAGCAGTCTACGAGCGGAGAGGGTGAAACTCGACAATGAGCAGTTCTTC	CASSLRAERVKLDNEQFF	18	-	TRBV5-1	-	TRBJ2-1
TGTGCCAGCAGCTTGTTTCGGGGGATGAACACCGGGGAGCTGTTTTTT	CASSLFRGMNTGELFF	16	-	TRBV5-6	-	TRBJ2-2
TGTGCCTGGAGTGTACCCGGGAGGGAAAGGGGTTACGAGCAGTACTTC	CAWSVPGRERGYEQYF	16	-	TRBV30	TRBD2	TRBJ2-7
TGCAGCGTTGAAGCCAGGGTGGGGCGGACCTACAATGAGCAGTTCTTC	CSVEARVGRTYNEQFF	16	-	TRBV29-1	-	TRBJ2-1
TGTGCCAGCAGCTTTTCCCTCGACGGAGTGAACACTGAAGCTTTCTTT	CASSFSLDGVNTEAFF	16	-	TRBV5-6	-	TRBJ1-1
TGTGCCAGCAGCCCGGGGACAGACTATGGCTACACCTTC	CASSPGTDYGYTF	13	-	TRBV7-2	TRBD1	TRBJ1-2
TGTGCCAGCAGCTTAGCCAGGGCAGGCCCCGCAGCTTTCTTT	CASSLARAGPAAFF	14	-	TRBV7-2	-	TRBJ1-1
TGTGCCAGCAGGGTGACTAGCGGCTTAGAGCAGTACTTC	CASRVTSGLEQYF	13	-	TRBV6-5	TRBD2	TRBJ2-7
TGTGCCAGCTCAGGGACTTTCTACTCTGGGGCCAACGTCCTGACTTTC	CASSGTFYSGANVLTF	16	-	TRBV18	-	TRBJ2-6